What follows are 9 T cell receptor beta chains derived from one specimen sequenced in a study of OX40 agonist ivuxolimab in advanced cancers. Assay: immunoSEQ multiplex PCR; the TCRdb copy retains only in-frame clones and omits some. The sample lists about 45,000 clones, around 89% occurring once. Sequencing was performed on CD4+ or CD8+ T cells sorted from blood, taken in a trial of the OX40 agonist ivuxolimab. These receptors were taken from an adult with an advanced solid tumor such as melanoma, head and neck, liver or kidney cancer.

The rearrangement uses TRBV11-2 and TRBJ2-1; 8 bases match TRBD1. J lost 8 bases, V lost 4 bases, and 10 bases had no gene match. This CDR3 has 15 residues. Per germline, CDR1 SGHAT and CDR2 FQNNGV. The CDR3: CASSSSGTGFYEQFF. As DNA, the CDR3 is TGTGCCAGCAGCTCGAGTGGGACAGGATTTTATGAGCAGTTCTTC.

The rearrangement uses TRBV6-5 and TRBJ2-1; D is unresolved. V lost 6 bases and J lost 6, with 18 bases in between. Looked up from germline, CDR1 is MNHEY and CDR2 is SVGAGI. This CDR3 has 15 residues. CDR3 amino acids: CASSYPWPGGNEQFF. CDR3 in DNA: TGTGCCAGCAGCTACCCTTGGCCGGGCGGCAATGAGCAGTTCTTC.

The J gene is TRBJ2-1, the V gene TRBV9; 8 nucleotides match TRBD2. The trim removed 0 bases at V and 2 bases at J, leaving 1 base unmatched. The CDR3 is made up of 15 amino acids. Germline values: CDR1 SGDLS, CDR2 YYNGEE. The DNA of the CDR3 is TGTGCCAGCAGCGTAGCGGGAGGGCCCTACAATGAGCAGTTCTTC. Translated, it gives CASSVAGGPYNEQFF.

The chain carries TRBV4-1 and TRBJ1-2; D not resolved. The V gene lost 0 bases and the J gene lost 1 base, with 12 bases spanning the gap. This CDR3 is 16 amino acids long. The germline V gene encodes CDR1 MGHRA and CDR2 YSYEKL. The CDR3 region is CASSQERGSGNYGYTF. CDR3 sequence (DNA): TGCGCCAGCAGCCAAGAGCGAGGGAGTGGTAACTATGGCTACACCTTC.

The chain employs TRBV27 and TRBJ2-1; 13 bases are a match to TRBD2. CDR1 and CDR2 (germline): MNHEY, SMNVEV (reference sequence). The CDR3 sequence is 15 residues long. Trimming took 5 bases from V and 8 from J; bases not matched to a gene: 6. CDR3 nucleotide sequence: TGTGCCAGCAGTCGCGGGACTAGCGGGGTATATGAGCAGTTCTTC. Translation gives CASSRGTSGVYEQFF.

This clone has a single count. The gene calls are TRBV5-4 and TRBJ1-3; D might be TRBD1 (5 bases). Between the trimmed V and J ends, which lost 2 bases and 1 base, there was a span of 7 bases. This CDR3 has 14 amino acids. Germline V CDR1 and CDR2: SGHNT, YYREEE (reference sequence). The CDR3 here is CASSFGGSGNTIYF. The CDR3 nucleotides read TGTGCCAGCAGCTTTGGGGGTTCTGGAAACACCATATATTTT.

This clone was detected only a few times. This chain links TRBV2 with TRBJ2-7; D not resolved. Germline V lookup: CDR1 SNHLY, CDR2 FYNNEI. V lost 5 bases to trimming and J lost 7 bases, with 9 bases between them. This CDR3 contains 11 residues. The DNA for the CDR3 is TGTGCCAGCAGTCTACGTCTTGAGCAGTACTTC. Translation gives CASSLRLEQYF.

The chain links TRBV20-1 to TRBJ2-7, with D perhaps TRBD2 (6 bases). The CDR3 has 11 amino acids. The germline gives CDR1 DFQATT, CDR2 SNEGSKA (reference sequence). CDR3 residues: CKLGTPHEQYF. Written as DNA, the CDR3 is TGCAAACTCGGGACTCCCCACGAGCAGTACTTC.

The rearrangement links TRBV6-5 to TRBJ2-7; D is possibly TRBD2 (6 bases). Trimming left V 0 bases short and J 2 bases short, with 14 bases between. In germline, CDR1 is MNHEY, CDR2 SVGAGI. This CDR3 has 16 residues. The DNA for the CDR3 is TGTGCCAGCAGTTACTCGACCGGAGGGGTCACCTACGAGCAGTACTTC. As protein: CASSYSTGGVTYEQYF.